These 9 T cell receptor beta chains originate from one sample sequenced in a study of shared clonotypes between healthy human individuals. Measured with immunoSEQ multiplex PCR; TCRdb has only the in-frame clones, and not every one. The sample includes around 2.5 million clones, approximately 93% of them seen just once. The sample taken for sequencing was naive CD4+ T cells from PBMCs. Regarding subset: CD45RA+ positively selected. These receptors were obtained from a man younger than 35 in good health. Some clones in this sample may be carry-over from other donors' samples.

This chain connects TRBV28 to TRBJ2-7; 7 nucleotides align to TRBD1. Germline CDR1 MDHEN, CDR2 SYDVKM. The CDR3 runs to 14 residues. V trimming: 2 bases; J trimming: 6 bases; junction bases outside the gene matches: 7. For the CDR3, the DNA is TGTGCCAGCAGTTTAATCGGCAGGGGGTCCGAGCAGTACTTC. Translating it yields CASSLIGRGSEQYF.

This clone came up once. The rearrangement links TRBV20-1 to TRBJ2-7; D not resolved. In germline, CDR1 is DFQATT, CDR2 SNEGSKA (reference sequence). The CDR3 length is 11 residues. Deletions cut 7 bases from V and 1 base from J, with 8 bases between. CDR3 bases: TGCAGTGGGTATCGATCCTACGAGCAGTACTTC. Translating it yields CSGYRSYEQYF.

The V and J genes are TRBV29-1 and TRBJ1-4, with 7 bases that match TRBD1. Per the germline V gene, CDR1 is SQVTM and CDR2 is ANQGSEA. The CDR3 has 13 amino acids. The ends lost 3 bases at V and 7 bases at J; junction bases unmatched: 5. The CDR3 reads CSVDEGAGEKLFF. The CDR3 DNA sequence: TGCAGCGTTGATGAGGGGGCTGGTGAAAAACTGTTTTTT.

V is TRBV7-2 and J is TRBJ2-1; unclear D gene. Trimming pared 5 bases from V and 5 bases from J, leaving 10 bases between. Germline V CDR1 and CDR2: SGHTA, FQGNSA. The CDR3 sequence is 13 residues long. CDR3 residues: CASSPYSNNEQFF. CDR3 DNA sequence: TGTGCCAGCAGCCCTTATTCTAACAATGAGCAGTTCTTC.

The J gene is TRBJ2-2, the V gene TRBV19, with D perhaps TRBD1 (5 bases). The germline V gene encodes CDR1 LNHDA and CDR2 SQIVND (reference sequence). The ends were cut back, 2 bases at V and 0 bases at J, with 10 bases in the middle. This CDR3 spans 16 amino acids. DNA of the CDR3: TGTGCCAGTAGTATAATCGGCAGGGCGAACACCGGGGAGCTGTTTTTT. Its protein product is CASSIIGRANTGELFF.

The chain employs TRBV7-2 and TRBJ2-3; D is uncertain. The germline CDR1 and CDR2 sequences are SGHTA and FQGNSA. V gave up 1 base and J gave up 4 bases, with 9 bases separating them. There are 14 residues in the CDR3. The CDR3 region has the DNA TGTGCCAGCAGCTTAGTCAGGATCCCAGATACGCAGTATTTT. Amino acid sequence: CASSLVRIPDTQYF. Looking up the rest from reference TRBV7-2 and TRBJ2-3 gives the full variable domain: GAGVSQSPSNKVTEKGKDVELRCDPISGHTALYWYRQSLGQGLEFLIYFQGNSAPDKSGLPSDRFSAERTGGSVSTLTIQRTQQEDSAVYLCASSLVRIPDTQYFGPGTRLTVL.

The chain has TRBV28 and TRBJ2-7; maybe TRBD2 (5 bases). Trimming took 7 bases from V and 0 from J, leaving 19 bases between them. CDR1 and CDR2 from the germline V gene are MDHEN and SYDVKM. The CDR3 has 16 amino acids. The CDR3 here is CASKPRTSSPSYEQYF. CDR3 in DNA: TGTGCCAGCAAGCCCCGAACTAGTTCCCCCTCCTACGAGCAGTACTTC.

The rearrangement links TRBV7-2 to TRBJ2-4, with D possibly TRBD1 on 6 matching bases. CDR1 is SGHTA and CDR2 is FQGNSA in the germline V gene. V was shortened by 5 bases and J by 7 bases, with 18 bases between the two germline ends. This CDR3 comprises 15 residues. CDR3 residues: CASSLGAHQGNIQYF. In DNA form, the CDR3 reads TGTGCCAGCAGCCTGGGGGCCCACCAGGGGAACATTCAGTACTTC.

A single count supports this clone. Additional DNA sequences in this sample encode the identical CDR3. In DNA, the CDR3 is TGTGCCAGCAGTTATAGCCAGACCCAGTACTTC. This sequence encodes CASSYSQTQYF. V usage is TRBV6-5 and J usage is TRBJ2-5; D remains unclear. The CDR3 covers 11 residues. With 3 bases removed from V and 6 bases from J, the gap between germline ends came to 5 bases. Germline CDR1 reads MNHEY; CDR2 reads SVGAGI.